This T cell receptor beta chain is from a study of beta chain features in type 1 diabetes. Looking at the study overall: Across every sample, around 98 million sorted cells were examined in total.

Germline CDR1 SGHAT, CDR2 FQNNGV. V lost 5 bases and J 6 bases, leaving 16 bases between the germline ends. The CDR3 is 14 residues long. The sample holds a few counts of this clone. Its target is not known. General observations from the study: Patients and controls would share equally any PCR tilt toward shorter templates.

The investigators reverse transcribed all of the isolated RNA, so they sequenced expressed TCRB transcripts. Only in-frame clones appear in the TCRdb table, and some are missing; sequencing was by immunoSEQ multiplex PCR. The profile shows some 330,000 clones, approximately 11% of them singletons. Specimen: naive CD4+ T cells from blood. This TCR derives from a woman aged 25 to 45 in good health. The chain links TRBV11-2 to TRBJ2-5, with a possible D match to TRBD2 (7 bases). The DNA of the CDR3 is TGTGCCAGCAGCCCTATCGGGGGGCCTAAGACCCAGTACTTC. Its translation is CASSPIGGPKTQYF.